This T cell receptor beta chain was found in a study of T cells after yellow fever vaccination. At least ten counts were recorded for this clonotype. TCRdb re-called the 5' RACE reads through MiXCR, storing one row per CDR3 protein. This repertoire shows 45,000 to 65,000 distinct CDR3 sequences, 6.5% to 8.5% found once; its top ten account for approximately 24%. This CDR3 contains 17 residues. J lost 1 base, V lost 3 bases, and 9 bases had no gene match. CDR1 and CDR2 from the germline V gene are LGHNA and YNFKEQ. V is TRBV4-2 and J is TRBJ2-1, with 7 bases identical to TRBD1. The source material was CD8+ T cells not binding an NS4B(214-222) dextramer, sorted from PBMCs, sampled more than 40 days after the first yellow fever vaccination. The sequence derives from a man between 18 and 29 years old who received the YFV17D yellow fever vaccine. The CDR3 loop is CASSHPFGTESYNEQFF. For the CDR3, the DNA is TGTGCCAGCAGCCACCCATTCGGGACAGAATCCTACAATGAGCAGTTCTTC.